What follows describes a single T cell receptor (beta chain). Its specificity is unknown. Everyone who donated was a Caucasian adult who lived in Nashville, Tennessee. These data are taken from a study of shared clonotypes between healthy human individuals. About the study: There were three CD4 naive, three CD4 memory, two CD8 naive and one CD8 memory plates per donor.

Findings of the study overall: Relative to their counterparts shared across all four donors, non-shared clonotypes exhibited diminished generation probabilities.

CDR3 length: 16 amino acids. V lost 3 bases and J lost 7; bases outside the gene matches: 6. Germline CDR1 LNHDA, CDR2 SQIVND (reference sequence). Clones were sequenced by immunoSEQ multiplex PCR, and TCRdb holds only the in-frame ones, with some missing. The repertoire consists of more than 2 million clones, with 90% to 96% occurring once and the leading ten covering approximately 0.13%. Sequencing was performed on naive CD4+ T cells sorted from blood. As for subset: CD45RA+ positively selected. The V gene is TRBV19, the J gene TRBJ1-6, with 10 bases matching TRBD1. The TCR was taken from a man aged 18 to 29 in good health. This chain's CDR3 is CASSIDGQGVNSPLHF. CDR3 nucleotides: TGTGCCAGTAGTATCGACGGACAGGGGGTCAATTCACCCCTCCACTTT.